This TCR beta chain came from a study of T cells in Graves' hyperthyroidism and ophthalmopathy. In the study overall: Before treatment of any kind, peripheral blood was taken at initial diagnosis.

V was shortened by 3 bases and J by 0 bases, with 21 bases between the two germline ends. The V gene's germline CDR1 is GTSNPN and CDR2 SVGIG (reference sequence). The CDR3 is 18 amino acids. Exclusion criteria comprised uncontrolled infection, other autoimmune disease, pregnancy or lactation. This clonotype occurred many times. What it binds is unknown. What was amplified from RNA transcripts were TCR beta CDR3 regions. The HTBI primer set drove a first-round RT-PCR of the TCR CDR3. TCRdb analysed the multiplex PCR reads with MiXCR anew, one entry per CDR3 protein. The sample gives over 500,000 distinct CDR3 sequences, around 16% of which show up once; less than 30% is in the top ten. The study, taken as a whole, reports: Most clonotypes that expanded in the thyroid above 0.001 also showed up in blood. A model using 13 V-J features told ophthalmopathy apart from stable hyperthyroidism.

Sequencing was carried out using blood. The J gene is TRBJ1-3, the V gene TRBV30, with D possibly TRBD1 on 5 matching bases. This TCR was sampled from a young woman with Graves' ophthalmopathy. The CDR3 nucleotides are TGTGCCTGGAGGTCAGGTTCCCGGGACCGATACTCTGGAAACACCATATATTTT. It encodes CAWRSGSRDRYSGNTIYF.